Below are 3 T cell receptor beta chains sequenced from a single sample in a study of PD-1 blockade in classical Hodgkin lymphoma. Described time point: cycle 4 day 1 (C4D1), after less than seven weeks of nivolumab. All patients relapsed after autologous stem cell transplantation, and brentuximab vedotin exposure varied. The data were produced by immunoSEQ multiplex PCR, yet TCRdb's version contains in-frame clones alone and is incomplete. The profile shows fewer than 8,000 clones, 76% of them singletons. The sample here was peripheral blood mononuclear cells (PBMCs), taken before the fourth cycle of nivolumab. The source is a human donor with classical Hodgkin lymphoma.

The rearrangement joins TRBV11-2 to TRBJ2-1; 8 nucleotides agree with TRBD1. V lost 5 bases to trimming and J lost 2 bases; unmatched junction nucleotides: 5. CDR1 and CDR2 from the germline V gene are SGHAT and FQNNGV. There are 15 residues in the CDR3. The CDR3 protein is CASSLGQGTYNEQFF. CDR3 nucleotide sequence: TGTGCCAGCAGCCTAGGACAGGGTACCTACAATGAGCAGTTCTTC.

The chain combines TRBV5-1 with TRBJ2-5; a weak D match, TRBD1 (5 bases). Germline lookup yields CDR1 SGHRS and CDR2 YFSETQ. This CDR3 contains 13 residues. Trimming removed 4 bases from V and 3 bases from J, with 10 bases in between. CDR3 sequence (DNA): TGCGCCAGCAGCGTGGTCAGGGAAGAGACCCAGTACTTC. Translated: CASSVVREETQYF.

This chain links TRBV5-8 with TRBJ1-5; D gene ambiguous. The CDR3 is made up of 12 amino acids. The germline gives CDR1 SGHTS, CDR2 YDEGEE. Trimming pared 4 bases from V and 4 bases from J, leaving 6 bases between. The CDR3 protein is CASSPLNQPQHF. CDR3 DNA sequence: TGTGCCAGCAGCCCGCTTAATCAGCCCCAGCATTTT.